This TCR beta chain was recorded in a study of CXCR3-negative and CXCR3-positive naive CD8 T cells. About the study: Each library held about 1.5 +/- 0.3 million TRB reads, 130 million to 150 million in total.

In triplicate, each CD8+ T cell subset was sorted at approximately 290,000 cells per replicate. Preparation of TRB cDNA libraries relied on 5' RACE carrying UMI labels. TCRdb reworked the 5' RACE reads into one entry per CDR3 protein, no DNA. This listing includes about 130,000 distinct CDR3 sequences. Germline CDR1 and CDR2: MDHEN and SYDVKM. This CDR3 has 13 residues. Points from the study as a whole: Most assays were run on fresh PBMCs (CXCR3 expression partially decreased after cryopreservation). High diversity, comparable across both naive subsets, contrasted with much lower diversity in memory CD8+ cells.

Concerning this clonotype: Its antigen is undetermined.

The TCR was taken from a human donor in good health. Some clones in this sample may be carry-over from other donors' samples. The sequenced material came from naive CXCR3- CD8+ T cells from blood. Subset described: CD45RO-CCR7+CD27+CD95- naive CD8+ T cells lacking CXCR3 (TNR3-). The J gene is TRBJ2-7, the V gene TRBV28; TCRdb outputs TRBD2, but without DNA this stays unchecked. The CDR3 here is CASRSSGDYEQYF.